Below, one TCR beta chain is given with its context. What it binds is unknown. The data belong to a study of CD8 T cells in ankylosing spondylitis. Study-level findings and limits: A motif in TCR beta, a set of seven to nine highly homologous variants, appeared characteristic of ankylosing spondylitis blood.

TCRdb analysed the 5' RACE reads with MiXCR anew, one entry per CDR3 protein. The sample consists of around 770,000 distinct CDR3 sequences, around 20% of them appearing once. This CDR3 has 15 amino acids. Trimming shortened V by 5 bases and J by 9 bases, and 20 bases separated the two germline ends. The chain is built from TRBV12-3 or TRBV12-4 and TRBJ2-1; D might be TRBD2 (6 bases). The sample consisted of blood, either unsorted or a sorted T cell fraction (not recorded which). This receptor was obtained from a male donor with ankylosing spondylitis. In DNA, the CDR3 is TGTGCCAGCAGTCCACCCGGGGGTCCAGCAACTGAGCAGTTCTTC. This codes for CASSPPGGPATEQFF.